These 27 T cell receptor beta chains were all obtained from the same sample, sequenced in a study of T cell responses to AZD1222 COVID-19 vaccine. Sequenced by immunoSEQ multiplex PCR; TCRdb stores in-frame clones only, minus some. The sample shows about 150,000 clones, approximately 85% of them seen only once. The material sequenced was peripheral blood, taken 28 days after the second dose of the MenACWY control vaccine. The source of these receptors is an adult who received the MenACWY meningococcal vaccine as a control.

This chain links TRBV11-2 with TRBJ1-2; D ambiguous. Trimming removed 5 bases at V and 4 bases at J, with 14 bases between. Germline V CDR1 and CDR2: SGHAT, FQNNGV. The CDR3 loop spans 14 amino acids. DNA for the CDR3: TGTGCCAGCAGCCGGACCATAGATAGCTATGGCTACACCTTC. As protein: CASSRTIDSYGYTF.

Here the CDR3 reads CASRPTTSVWEKLFF. The CDR3 DNA sequence: TGCGCCAGCAGACCTACCACGTCGGTTTGGGAAAAACTGTTTTTT. The rearrangement uses TRBV4-1 and TRBJ1-4; no clear D gene. The CDR3 is 15 residues long. Looked up from germline, CDR1 is MGHRA and CDR2 is YSYEKL. Between the trimmed V and J ends, which lost 6 bases and 8 bases, there was a span of 19 bases.

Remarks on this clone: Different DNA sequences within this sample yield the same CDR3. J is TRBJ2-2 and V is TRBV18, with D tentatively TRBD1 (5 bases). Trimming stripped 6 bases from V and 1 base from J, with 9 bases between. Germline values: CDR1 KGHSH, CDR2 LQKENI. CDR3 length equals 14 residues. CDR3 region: CASSPDRNTGELFF. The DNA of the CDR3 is TGTGCCAGCTCCCCAGACAGGAACACCGGGGAGCTGTTTTTT.

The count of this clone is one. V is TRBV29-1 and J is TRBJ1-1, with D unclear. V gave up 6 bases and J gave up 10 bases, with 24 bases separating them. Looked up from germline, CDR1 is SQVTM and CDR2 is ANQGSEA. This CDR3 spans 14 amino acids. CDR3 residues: CSVNGLAEYTGAFF. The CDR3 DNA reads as TGCAGCGTCAATGGGCTGGCTGAATACACCGGAGCTTTCTTT.

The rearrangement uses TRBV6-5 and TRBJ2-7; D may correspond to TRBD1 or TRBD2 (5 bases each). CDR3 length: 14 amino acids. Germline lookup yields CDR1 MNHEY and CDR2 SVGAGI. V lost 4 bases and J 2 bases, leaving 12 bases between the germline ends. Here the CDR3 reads CASSFNRGPYEQYF. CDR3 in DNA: TGTGCCAGCAGTTTTAACCGGGGCCCCTACGAGCAGTACTTC.

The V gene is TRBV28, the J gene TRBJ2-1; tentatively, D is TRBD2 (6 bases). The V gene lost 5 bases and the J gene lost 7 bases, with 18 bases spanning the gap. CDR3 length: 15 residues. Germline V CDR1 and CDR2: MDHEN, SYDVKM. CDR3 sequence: CASSASGTTRNEQFF. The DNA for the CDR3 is TGTGCCAGCAGTGCATCCGGGACGACTAGGAATGAGCAGTTCTTC.

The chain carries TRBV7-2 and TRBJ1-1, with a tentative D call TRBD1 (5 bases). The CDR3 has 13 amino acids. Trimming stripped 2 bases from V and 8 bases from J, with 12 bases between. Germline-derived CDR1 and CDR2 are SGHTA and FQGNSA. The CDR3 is CASSLKSGSEAFF. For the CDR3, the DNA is TGTGCCAGCAGCTTAAAGTCAGGGTCGGAAGCTTTCTTT.

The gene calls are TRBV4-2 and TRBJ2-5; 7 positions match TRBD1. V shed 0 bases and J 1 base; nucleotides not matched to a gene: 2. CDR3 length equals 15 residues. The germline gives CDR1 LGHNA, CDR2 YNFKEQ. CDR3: CASSQEGTVQETQYF. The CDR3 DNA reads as TGTGCCAGCAGCCAAGAAGGGACAGTCCAAGAGACCCAGTACTTC.

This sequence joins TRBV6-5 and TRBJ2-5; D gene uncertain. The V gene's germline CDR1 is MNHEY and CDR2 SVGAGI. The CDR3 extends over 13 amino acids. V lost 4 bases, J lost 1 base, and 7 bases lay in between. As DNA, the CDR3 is TGTGCCAGCAGTTTCCAGGTCCAAGAGACCCAGTACTTC. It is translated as CASSFQVQETQYF.

This chain's CDR3 is CASSYAGRSNQPQHF. CDR3 bases: TGTGCCAGCAGTTACGCGGGGAGAAGCAATCAGCCCCAGCATTTT. The chain joins TRBV6-2 or TRBV6-3 to TRBJ1-5; D uncertain. The germline V gene encodes CDR1 MNHEY and CDR2 SVGEGT. V was pared by 2 bases and J by 1 base, with 9 bases between. This CDR3 has 15 amino acids.

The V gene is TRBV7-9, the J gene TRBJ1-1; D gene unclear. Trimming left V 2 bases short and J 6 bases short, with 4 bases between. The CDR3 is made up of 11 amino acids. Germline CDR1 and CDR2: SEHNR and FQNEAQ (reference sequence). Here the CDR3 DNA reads TGTGCCAGCAGCTTATCCGCTGAAGCTTTCTTT. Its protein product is CASSLSAEAFF.

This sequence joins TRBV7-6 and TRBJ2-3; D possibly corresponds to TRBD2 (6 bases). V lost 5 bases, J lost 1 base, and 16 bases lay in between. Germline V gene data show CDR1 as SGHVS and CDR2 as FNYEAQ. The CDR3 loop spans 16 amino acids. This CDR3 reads CASSTGGPGRTDTQYF. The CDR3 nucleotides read TGTGCCAGCAGCACCGGGGGACCCGGGCGCACAGATACGCAGTATTTT.

The CDR3 loop reads CASSWSSGSLGETQYF. The CDR3 region has the DNA TGTGCCAGCAGCTGGTCTAGCGGGAGTTTAGGAGAGACCCAGTACTTC. J is TRBJ2-5 and V is TRBV5-5; 10 bases are shared with TRBD2. CDR3 length: 16 amino acids. With V trimmed by 3 bases and J by 4 bases, 9 bases remained unmatched. Germline V lookup: CDR1 SGHKS, CDR2 YYEKEE (reference sequence).

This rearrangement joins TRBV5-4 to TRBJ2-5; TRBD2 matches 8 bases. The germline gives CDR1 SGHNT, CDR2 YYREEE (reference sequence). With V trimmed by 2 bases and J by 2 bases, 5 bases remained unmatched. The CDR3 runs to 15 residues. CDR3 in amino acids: CASSLTAGGQETQYF. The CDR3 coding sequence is TGTGCCAGCAGCTTAACCGCGGGAGGACAAGAGACCCAGTACTTC.

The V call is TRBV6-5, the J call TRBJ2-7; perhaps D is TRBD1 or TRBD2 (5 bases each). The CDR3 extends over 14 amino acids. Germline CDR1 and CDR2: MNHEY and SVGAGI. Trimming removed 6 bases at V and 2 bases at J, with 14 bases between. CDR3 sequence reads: CASRTGGLTYEQYF. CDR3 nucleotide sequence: TGTGCCAGCAGAACAGGCGGACTTACCTACGAGCAGTACTTC.

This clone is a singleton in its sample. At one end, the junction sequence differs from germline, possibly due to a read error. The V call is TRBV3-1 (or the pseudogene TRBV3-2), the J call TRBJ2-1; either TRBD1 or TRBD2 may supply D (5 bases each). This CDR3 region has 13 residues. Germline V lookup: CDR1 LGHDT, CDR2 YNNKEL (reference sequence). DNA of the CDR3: TGTGCCAGCAGTCAAGCTTCGGGGCGCCTTCTGTTCTTC. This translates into CASSQASGRLLFF.

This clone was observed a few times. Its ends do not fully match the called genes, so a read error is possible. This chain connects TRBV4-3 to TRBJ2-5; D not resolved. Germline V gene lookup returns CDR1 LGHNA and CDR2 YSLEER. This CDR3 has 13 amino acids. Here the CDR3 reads CASSQLGQGTQYF. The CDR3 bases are TGCGCCAGCAGCCAGCTCGGCCAAGGGACCCAGTACTTC.

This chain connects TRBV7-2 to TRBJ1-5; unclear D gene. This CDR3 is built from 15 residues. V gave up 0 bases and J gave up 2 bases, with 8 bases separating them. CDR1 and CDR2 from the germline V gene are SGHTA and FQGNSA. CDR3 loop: CASSLAGIGNQPQHF. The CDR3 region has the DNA TGTGCCAGCAGCTTAGCCGGGATTGGCAATCAGCCCCAGCATTTT.

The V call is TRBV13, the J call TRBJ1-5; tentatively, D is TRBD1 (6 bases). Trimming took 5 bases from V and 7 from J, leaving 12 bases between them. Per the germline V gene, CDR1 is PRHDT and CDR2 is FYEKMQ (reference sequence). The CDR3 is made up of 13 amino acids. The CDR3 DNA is TGTGCCAGCAGCCCGGGCGGACAGCAGCCCCAGCATTTT. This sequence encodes CASSPGGQQPQHF.

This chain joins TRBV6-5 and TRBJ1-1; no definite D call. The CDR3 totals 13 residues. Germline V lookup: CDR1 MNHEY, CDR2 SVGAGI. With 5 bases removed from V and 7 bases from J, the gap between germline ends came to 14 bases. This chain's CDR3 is CASSPGTWREAFF. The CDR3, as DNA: TGTGCCAGCAGTCCGGGAACTTGGCGTGAAGCTTTCTTT.

In DNA form, the CDR3 reads TGTGCCACCAGTGATCCCGCCGGGGACACGGAAGAGACCCAGTACTTC. It codes for CATSDPAGDTEETQYF. The chain carries TRBV24-1 and TRBJ2-5; D perhaps matches TRBD1 (6 bases). CDR3 length equals 16 residues. Looked up from germline, CDR1 is KGHDR and CDR2 is SFDVKD. V lost 3 bases and J lost 3, with 16 bases in between.

As DNA, the CDR3 is TGTGCCAGCAGCCAACCCGGCCCGGGCACTGAAGCTTTCTTT. This encodes CASSQPGPGTEAFF. The chain links TRBV3-1 (or the pseudogene TRBV3-2) to TRBJ1-1, with unresolved D. The germline CDR1 and CDR2 sequences are LGHDT and YNNKEL (reference sequence). This CDR3 is 14 amino acids long. The ends were cut back, 2 bases at V and 4 bases at J, with 11 bases in the middle.

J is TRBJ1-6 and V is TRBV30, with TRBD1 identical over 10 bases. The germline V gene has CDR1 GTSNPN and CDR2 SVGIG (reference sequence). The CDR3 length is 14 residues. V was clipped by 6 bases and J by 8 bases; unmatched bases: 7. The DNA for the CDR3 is TGTGCCTGTACCACCGGGACAGGGGATTCACCCCTCCACTTT. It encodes CACTTGTGDSPLHF.

CDR3 nucleotide sequence: TGTGCCAGCAGTTTACATAGCAGGGGACGGCAGCCCCAGCATTTT. Translated, it gives CASSLHSRGRQPQHF. The chain joins TRBV28 to TRBJ1-5, with D possibly matching TRBD1 (6 bases). V lost 2 bases and J lost 7, with 15 bases in between. CDR1 is MDHEN and CDR2 is SYDVKM in the germline V gene. CDR3 length: 15 residues.

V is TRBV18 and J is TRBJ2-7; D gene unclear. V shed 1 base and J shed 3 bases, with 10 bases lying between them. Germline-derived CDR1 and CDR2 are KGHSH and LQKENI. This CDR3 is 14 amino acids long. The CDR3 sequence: CASSPLSANYEQYF. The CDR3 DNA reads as TGTGCCAGCTCACCACTGTCGGCTAACTACGAGCAGTACTTC.

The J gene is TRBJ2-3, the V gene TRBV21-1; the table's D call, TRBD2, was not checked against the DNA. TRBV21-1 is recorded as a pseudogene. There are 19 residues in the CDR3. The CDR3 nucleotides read TGTGCCAGCAGCAAAGTGGGGCTAGCGGGGGGGTTTCGCACAGATACGCAGTATTTT. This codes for CASSKVGLAGGFRTDTQYF.

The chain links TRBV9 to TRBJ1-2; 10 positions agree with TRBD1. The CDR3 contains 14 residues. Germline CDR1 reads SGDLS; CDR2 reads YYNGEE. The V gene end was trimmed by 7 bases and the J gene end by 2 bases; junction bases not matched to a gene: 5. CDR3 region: CASPGQGLNYGYTF. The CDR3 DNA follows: TGTGCCAGCCCGGGACAGGGGCTAAACTATGGCTACACCTTC.